These 20 T cell receptor beta chains were sequenced from one sample in a study of blood T cell repertoires in COVID-19. Profiled with immunoSEQ multiplex PCR; TCRdb holds only in-frame clones, not every one. The sample lists roughly 290,000 clones, 70% to 90% occurring once. Sequenced material: peripheral blood. Source of these receptors: a woman aged 60-75 years with acute or convalescent COVID-19.

V is TRBV5-5 and J is TRBJ1-1; possible D gene TRBD1, 5 bases. The V gene lost 0 bases and the J gene lost 2 bases, with 8 bases spanning the gap. Germline CDR1 is SGHKS and CDR2 is YYEKEE (reference sequence). There are 14 residues in the CDR3. Written as DNA, the CDR3 is TGTGCCAGCAGCTTGGCCAGGGTAAACACTGAAGCTTTCTTT. Amino acids: CASSLARVNTEAFF.

V gene TRBV15 combines with J gene TRBJ1-4, with TRBD1 identical over 9 bases. Germline V lookup: CDR1 LNHNV, CDR2 YYDKDF (reference sequence). The CDR3 is made up of 16 amino acids. V lost 3 bases to trimming and J lost 7 bases; unmatched junction nucleotides: 9. The CDR3 region has the DNA TGTGCCACCAGCAGGGGGGGACAGGGCGCGCGTGAAAAACTGTTTTTT. Amino acids: CATSRGGQGAREKLFF.

The chain recombines TRBV6-5 with TRBJ2-7; TRBD1 matches 8 bases. The CDR3 spans 14 residues. Per germline, CDR1 MNHEY and CDR2 SVGAGI. The V segment lost 5 bases and the J segment 6 bases; nucleotides outside the gene matches: 9. As DNA, the CDR3 is TGTGCCAGCAGTATGGTGACAGGGGTGGGCGAGCAGTACTTC. Residues: CASSMVTGVGEQYF.

This chain connects TRBV9 to TRBJ2-1, with 9 bases matching TRBD2. Germline loops: CDR1 SGDLS, CDR2 YYNGEE. The CDR3 length is 16 residues. V shed 0 bases, J shed 9 bases, and the junction held 10 bases outside the gene matches. The CDR3 DNA reads TGTGCCAGCAGCGTAGATTCGGCGGGGGGGCGGATTGAGCAGTTCTTC. Translated, it gives CASSVDSAGGRIEQFF. Full variable domain (rest looked up from reference TRBV9 and TRBJ2-1): DSGVTQTPKHLITATGQRVTLRCSPRSGDLSVYWYQQSLDQGLQFLIQYYNGEERAKGNILERFSAQQFPDLHSELNLSSLELGDSALYFCASSVDSAGGRIEQFFGPGTRLTVL.

This sequence joins TRBV5-4 and TRBJ2-2; 7 bases are shared with TRBD1. V lost 4 bases and J lost 6; bases outside the gene matches: 9. Germline values: CDR1 SGHNT, CDR2 YYREEE (reference sequence). This CDR3 spans 15 amino acids. Here the CDR3 reads CASSKQNTGAGELFF. The CDR3 nucleotides read TGTGCCAGCAGCAAACAAAATACAGGGGCCGGGGAGCTGTTTTTT.

CDR3 bases: TGCGCCAGCAGCTCTAGCGGGGGCACCTACGAGCAGTACTTC. It is translated as CASSSSGGTYEQYF. V gene TRBV5-1 combines with J gene TRBJ2-7; 10 bases are a match to TRBD2. CDR1 is SGHRS and CDR2 is YFSETQ in the germline V gene. The CDR3 spans 14 residues. V shed 3 bases, J shed 2 bases, and the junction held 2 bases outside the gene matches.

This chain connects TRBV9 to TRBJ2-7; a possible D gene is TRBD2 (7 bases). The germline V and J ends were trimmed by 2 bases and 5 bases, with 14 bases remaining between them. The length of the CDR3 is 14 residues. The germline gives CDR1 SGDLS, CDR2 YYNGEE. In DNA form, the CDR3 reads TGTGCCAGCAGCGTCTCGGGGGGCAACGACGAGCAGTACTTC. This translates into CASSVSGGNDEQYF.

The chain links TRBV2 to TRBJ1-2; 9 nucleotides align to TRBD1. Germline loops: CDR1 SNHLY, CDR2 FYNNEI. This CDR3 has 14 amino acids. V lost 5 bases, J lost 4 bases, and 5 bases stayed unmatched. CDR3 DNA: TGTGCCAGCAGTTGGGACAGGGAGGGCTATGGCTACACCTTC. The encoded protein is CASSWDREGYGYTF.

This CDR3 is CATSRRRGNQPQHF. The CDR3 bases are TGTGCCACCAGCAGACGGCGGGGTAATCAGCCCCAGCATTTT. The chain combines TRBV15 with TRBJ1-5; D uncertain. The CDR3 consists of 14 residues. Trimming cost V 2 bases and J 4 bases, with 9 bases left between them. The germline gives CDR1 LNHNV, CDR2 YYDKDF (reference sequence).

The chain uses TRBV28 and TRBJ2-7; tentatively, D is TRBD1 (7 bases). Trimming removed 2 bases at V and 0 bases at J, with 11 bases between. Germline V gene sequence: CDR1 MDHEN, CDR2 SYDVKM. The CDR3 sequence is 15 residues long. In nucleotides, the CDR3 is TGTGCCAGCAGTTTAATGCAGGGGGGCTCCTACGAGCAGTACTTC. Its translation: CASSLMQGGSYEQYF. The variable domain in full, with the rest retrieved from reference TRBV28 and TRBJ2-7, is DVKVTQSSRYLVKRTGEKVFLECVQDMDHENMFWYRQDPGLGLRLIYFSYDVKMKEKGDIPEGYSVSREKKERFSLILESASTNQTSMYLCASSLMQGGSYEQYFGPGTRLTVT.

The V gene is TRBV2, the J gene TRBJ1-6; D is ambiguous. In germline, CDR1 is SNHLY, CDR2 FYNNEI. The length of the CDR3 is 14 residues. V was shortened by 4 bases and J by 5 bases, with 9 bases between the two germline ends. The CDR3 here is CASSVGGDNSPLHF. CDR3 in DNA: TGTGCCAGCAGTGTGGGAGGAGATAATTCACCCCTCCACTTT.

V is TRBV5-4 and J is TRBJ1-2; D is uncertain. V lost 0 bases and J lost 2, with 11 bases in between. This CDR3 spans 15 amino acids. Germline V gene sequence: CDR1 SGHNT, CDR2 YYREEE (reference sequence). CDR3 region: CASSLGPAGNYGYTF. Here the CDR3 DNA reads TGTGCCAGCAGCTTGGGACCGGCCGGGAACTATGGCTACACCTTC. Full variable domain (outside the CDR3, taken from reference TRBV5-4 and TRBJ1-2): ETGVTQSPTHLIKTRGQQVTLRCSSQSGHNTVSWYQQALGQGPQFIFQYYREEENGRGNFPPRFSGLQFPNYSSELNVNALELDDSALYLCASSLGPAGNYGYTFGSGTRLTVV.

The chain uses TRBV28 and TRBJ1-2, with D perhaps matching TRBD1 (6 bases). Germline values: CDR1 MDHEN, CDR2 SYDVKM. CDR3 length: 13 amino acids. V lost 6 bases and J 7 bases, leaving 15 bases between the germline ends. The CDR3 loop reads CASSETGWTGYTF. CDR3 DNA sequence: TGTGCCAGCAGCGAAACAGGGTGGACTGGCTACACCTTC.

The chain is built from TRBV7-6 and TRBJ2-7; maybe TRBD1 (6 bases). CDR1 and CDR2 from the germline V gene are SGHVS and FNYEAQ. Trimming removed 6 bases at V and 2 bases at J, with 11 bases between. This CDR3 comprises 13 residues. The CDR3 bases are TGTGCCAGCAGTCAGGGGCCCGCCTACGAGCAGTACTTC. As protein: CASSQGPAYEQYF.

The V call is TRBV14, the J call TRBJ1-1, with 8 bases matching TRBD1. CDR1 is SGHDN, CDR2 FVKESK, per germline. Trimming at V came to 4 bases and at J to 4 bases, leaving 8 bases not matched to a gene. The CDR3 covers 15 residues. Here the CDR3 reads CASSLRTGRSTEAFF. In DNA form, the CDR3 reads TGTGCCAGCAGCCTGCGGACAGGGAGGAGCACTGAAGCTTTCTTT.

Only one count was recorded for this clone. Other DNA sequences in the sample encode the same CDR3. The chain employs TRBV19 and TRBJ1-1; weak D call: TRBD1 (5 bases). There are 14 residues in the CDR3. Between the trimmed V and J ends, which lost 6 bases and 2 bases, there was a span of 13 bases. Germline lookup yields CDR1 LNHDA and CDR2 SQIVND (reference sequence). As DNA, the CDR3 is TGTGCCAGTAGCATCGACAGCGTCAACACTGAAGCTTTCTTT. Its translation: CASSIDSVNTEAFF.

This clone was seen just once. The chain employs TRBV12-3 or TRBV12-4 and TRBJ1-2, with D perhaps matching TRBD1 (5 bases). V shed 4 bases and J shed 8 bases, with 8 bases lying between them. The CDR3 is 11 residues long. CDR3 DNA sequence: TGTGCCAGCAGTTCCTGGGGCGGCTACACCTTC. This gives the protein CASSSWGGYTF.

The J gene is TRBJ2-7, the V gene TRBV6-1; TRBD2 matches 12 bases. The CDR3 has 20 residues. In germline, CDR1 is MNHNS, CDR2 SASEGT. J gave up 2 bases and V 4 bases, and 18 bases lay outside the gene matches. CDR3 region: CASSGYVPGGASGRAYEQYF. The CDR3 DNA is TGTGCCAGCAGTGGCTATGTGCCAGGCGGGGCTAGCGGGAGGGCCTACGAGCAGTACTTC.

The chain uses TRBV7-9 and TRBJ1-1; 9 bases are shared with TRBD1. Germline CDR1 is SEHNR and CDR2 is FQNEAQ (reference sequence). The J segment lost 9 bases and the V segment lost 4 bases, leaving 6 bases of the junction unmatched. The CDR3 covers 13 residues. The CDR3 here is CASSSGTGWKAFF. In DNA form, the CDR3 reads TGTGCCAGCAGCTCGGGGACAGGGTGGAAAGCTTTCTTT.

The chain has TRBV18 and TRBJ1-1; 10 bases agree with TRBD1. This CDR3 comprises 15 residues. The V gene end was trimmed by 4 bases and the J gene end by 5 bases; junction bases not matched to a gene: 7. Germline V lookup: CDR1 KGHSH, CDR2 LQKENI. CDR3: CASSRIRDRGTEAFF. The CDR3, as DNA: TGTGCCAGCTCACGAATCCGGGACAGGGGTACTGAAGCTTTCTTT.